This T cell receptor (beta chain) was profiled in a study of CD8 T cells in ankylosing spondylitis. Notes on this clonotype: As yet, its antigen is unknown.

Study-wide points: Roughly 8 highly homologous variants formed a TCR beta motif that appeared characteristic of ankylosing spondylitis blood.

This CDR3 region has 14 residues. Germline V CDR1 and CDR2: ENHRY, SYGVKD. V shed 2 bases, J shed 6 bases, and the junction held 4 bases outside the gene matches. TCRdb fed the 5' RACE reads into MiXCR, producing one record per CDR3 protein. The data hold some 700,000 distinct CDR3 sequences, with around 20% observed a single time. The source is a male donor with ankylosing spondylitis. Sequenced material: blood, either unsorted or a sorted T cell fraction (not recorded which). The chain uses TRBV10-3 and TRBJ1-1, with 9 bases lining up with TRBD1. The DNA for the CDR3 is TGTGCCATCAGTGAGGGGACAGGGAGGGCTGAAGCTTTCTTT. Its translation is CAISEGTGRAEAFF.